These 5 T cell receptor beta chains originate from one sample sequenced in a study of radiation and T cells in renal cell carcinoma. Specified time point: baseline pretreatment blood. As for treatment: 15 Gy SBRT to primary tumor, nephrectomy 4 weeks later. Sequencing used immunoSEQ multiplex PCR; TCRdb keeps in-frame clones, though not all of them. The table records about 130,000 clones, roughly 90% of them present only once. The sample here was blood, taken from a patient whose treatment included radiotherapy and nephrectomy. The receptors stem from a woman aged 45-60 years with renal cell carcinoma.

The chain is built from TRBV7-9 and TRBJ2-7; D is possibly TRBD1 (6 bases). Germline V lookup: CDR1 SEHNR, CDR2 FQNEAQ (reference sequence). This CDR3 region has 13 residues. The germline V and J ends were trimmed by 5 bases and 5 bases, with 13 bases remaining between them. The CDR3 sequence: CASSNTGLDEQYF. CDR3 in DNA: TGTGCCAGCAGCAATACAGGGTTAGACGAGCAGTACTTC. The full variable domain, in which reference TRBV7-9 and TRBJ2-7 provide the parts outside the CDR3, is DTGVSQNPRHKITKRGQNVTFRCDPISEHNRLYWYRQTLGQGPEFLTYFQNEAQLEKSRLLSDRFSAERPKGSFSTLEIQRTEQGDSAMYLCASSNTGLDEQYFGPGTRLTVT.

V gene TRBV30 combines with J gene TRBJ2-7; TRBD2 matches at 8 bases. Per germline, CDR1 GTSNPN and CDR2 SVGIG (reference sequence). The CDR3 consists of 17 residues. Trimming removed 2 bases from V and 2 bases from J; junction bases left unmatched: 14. The CDR3 DNA reads as TGTGCCTGGAGTTCCCAACCTTTGCGGGGGGCCCCCTACGAGCAGTACTTC. Translation: CAWSSQPLRGAPYEQYF.

This clone was seen only once. The rearrangement uses TRBV6-5 and TRBJ1-4, with 7 bases fitting TRBD1. Germline CDR1 and CDR2: MNHEY and SVGAGI. J lost 6 bases, V lost 2 bases, and 3 bases had no gene match. The CDR3 is 14 residues long. CDR3 region: CASSYGGGDEKLFF. CDR3 nucleotides: TGTGCCAGCAGTTACGGAGGGGGCGATGAAAAACTGTTTTTT.

V is TRBV18 and J is TRBJ1-6; unclear D gene. Germline CDR1 KGHSH, CDR2 LQKENI. This CDR3 contains 16 residues. V was trimmed by 4 bases and J by 8 bases, leaving 18 bases between them. As DNA, the CDR3 is TGTGCCAGCTCACGACTAAAACCTGAATCGGATTCACCCCTCCACTTT. Residues: CASSRLKPESDSPLHF.

The V gene is TRBV30, the J gene TRBJ1-1, with D hard to call. Trimming shortened V by 0 bases and J by 3 bases, and 8 bases separated the two germline ends. CDR1 and CDR2 from the germline V gene are GTSNPN and SVGIG (reference sequence). CDR3 length: 13 amino acids. This chain's CDR3 is CAWSVLTYTEAFF. The CDR3 DNA is TGTGCCTGGAGTGTACTGACTTACACTGAAGCTTTCTTT.